These 30 T cell receptor beta chains came from one sample sequenced in a study of T cells in Graves' hyperthyroidism and ophthalmopathy. Regions amplified from RNA transcripts were the TCR beta CDR3 regions. The TCR CDR3 was amplified in a first-round RT-PCR using the HTBI primer set. From the multiplex PCR reads, TCRdb called clonotypes with MiXCR, one entry per CDR3 protein. Counted here are roughly 380,000 distinct CDR3 sequences, roughly 12% occurring once; the ten biggest clones make up around 21%. The sequencing input was blood. The receptor source for this set is a man aged 30 to 39 with Graves' hyperthyroidism that later progressed to Graves' ophthalmopathy.

This clonotype was observed at least ten times. This chain uses TRBV6-2 or TRBV6-3 with TRBJ2-2; D may be TRBD1 (6 bases). Germline V lookup: CDR1 MNHEY, CDR2 SVGEGT. This CDR3 region has 14 residues. V lost 6 bases and J lost 0, with 8 bases in between. CDR3 loop: CASSGTTNTGELFF. The CDR3 nucleotides are TGTGCCAGCAGCGGGACAACGAACACCGGGGAGCTGTTTTTT.

Only a few counts were recorded for this clonotype. The chain joins TRBV20-1 to TRBJ1-5; D is possibly TRBD1 (6 bases). V lost 5 bases to trimming and J lost 4 bases, with 15 bases between them. This CDR3 contains 14 residues. Germline V gene data show CDR1 as DFQATT and CDR2 as SNEGSKA (reference sequence). This CDR3 reads CSASRPGVNQPQHF. DNA of the CDR3: TGCAGTGCTTCCCGGCCAGGGGTAAATCAGCCCCAGCATTTT.

This clonotype showed up many times. The V and J genes are TRBV24-1 and TRBJ2-7; perhaps D is TRBD1 or TRBD2 (5 bases each). Germline V gene sequence: CDR1 KGHDR, CDR2 SFDVKD. V lost 5 bases and J 7 bases, leaving 14 bases between the germline ends. The CDR3 totals 13 residues. CDR3 in amino acids: CATSVGESREQYF. The CDR3 DNA follows: TGTGCCACCAGTGTGGGGGAATCGAGGGAGCAGTACTTC.

The rearrangement joins TRBV19 to TRBJ2-5; no reliable D call. CDR3 size: 12 residues. Germline V CDR1 and CDR2: LNHDA, SQIVND (reference sequence). Between the trimmed V and J ends, which lost 3 bases and 0 bases, there was a span of 2 bases. CDR3 residues: CASSINQETQYF. CDR3 DNA sequence: TGTGCCAGTAGTATTAACCAAGAGACCCAGTACTTC.

This clonotype was seen a few times. The chain couples TRBV19 to TRBJ1-1; the D gene is possibly TRBD1 (5 bases). This CDR3 is 13 amino acids long. Germline-derived CDR1 and CDR2 are LNHDA and SQIVND (reference sequence). V gave up 3 bases and J gave up 5 bases, with 10 bases separating them. The CDR3 nucleotides are TGTGCCAGTAGTATTCAGGGATTTACTGAAGCTTTCTTT. It encodes CASSIQGFTEAFF.

This clonotype was seen once. It may be a read error: a sequence one base away is much more abundant. The gene calls are TRBV19 and TRBJ1-5; no definite D call. Germline CDR1 is LNHDA and CDR2 is SQIVND (reference sequence). The CDR3 runs 15 residues. The CDR3 is CASSIAGNSNQPQRF. The CDR3 nucleotides read TGTGCCAGTAGTATAGCTGGAAATAGCAATCAGCCCCAGCGTTTT.

This clonotype was recorded at least ten times. CDR3 DNA sequence: TGTGCCAGCAGCCCGGTCGTGGTGGCAAACACTGAAGCTTTCTTT. This gives the protein CASSPVVVANTEAFF. This chain connects TRBV5-8 to TRBJ1-1; D remains ambiguous. Germline loops: CDR1 SGHTS, CDR2 YDEGEE. V was cut by 4 bases and J by 2 bases, with 15 bases left in between. The CDR3 consists of 15 residues.

The CDR3 here is CASSDPVQGGAYEQYF. The CDR3 DNA reads TGTGCCAGCAGTGACCCCGTACAGGGAGGGGCCTACGAGCAGTACTTC. J is TRBJ2-7 and V is TRBV28; D is possibly TRBD2 (7 bases). Germline-derived CDR1 and CDR2 are MDHEN and SYDVKM. The CDR3 consists of 16 residues. V lost 5 bases, J lost 2 bases, and 19 bases lay in between.

This clonotype was recorded at least ten times. V usage is TRBV12-3 or TRBV12-4 and J usage is TRBJ1-5, with 9 bases matching TRBD1. The CDR3 sequence is 15 residues long. With 5 bases clipped from V and 7 bases from J, the junction kept 9 bases outside the gene matches. CDR3 bases: TGTGCCAGCAGTATAAATACAGGGGGCGGGCAGCCCCAGCATTTT. This gives the protein CASSINTGGGQPQHF.

The chain links TRBV14 to TRBJ2-7; D gene uncertain. The CDR3 extends over 13 amino acids. Germline V CDR1 and CDR2: SGHDN, FVKESK. V lost 2 bases and J 2 bases, leaving 7 bases between the germline ends. CDR3 amino acids: CASSQPNTYEQYF. The CDR3 region has the DNA TGTGCCAGCAGCCAACCTAATACCTACGAGCAGTACTTC.

This clonotype appeared many times. The junction shows a germline mismatch at one end, possibly a read error. This sequence joins TRBV7-2 and TRBJ1-2; D is possibly TRBD1 (5 bases). The CDR3 sequence is 15 residues long. Germline CDR1 reads SGHTA; CDR2 reads FQGNSA. CDR3 nucleotide sequence: TGTGCCAGCAGTTTAGGCCCCGACAGTAACTATGGCTACACCTTC. This codes for CASSLGPDSNYGYTF. The variable domain in full, with the rest retrieved from reference TRBV7-2 and TRBJ1-2, is GAGVSQSPSNKVTEKGKDVELRCDPISGHTALYWYRQSLGQGLEFLIYFQGNSAPDKSGLPSDRFSAERTGGSVSTLTIQRTQQEDSAVYLCASSLGPDSNYGYTFGSGTRLTVV.

This clonotype was counted ten times or more. The chain combines TRBV20-1 with TRBJ2-2, with 7 positions matching TRBD1. The CDR3 loop spans 15 amino acids. Germline lookup yields CDR1 DFQATT and CDR2 SNEGSKA (reference sequence). Trimming cost V 3 bases and J 6 bases; bases outside gene matches: 10. CDR3 in DNA: TGCAGTGCTAGGCCGACAGGGAGCTTCGCCGGGGAGCTGTTTTTT. Its protein product is CSARPTGSFAGELFF.

This clonotype was counted only a few times. The rearrangement joins TRBV29-1 to TRBJ2-1; no definite D call. CDR3 length: 13 residues. Germline V gene lookup returns CDR1 SQVTM and CDR2 ANQGSEA. V was clipped by 0 bases and J by 9 bases, with 12 bases between them. CDR3 sequence reads: CSVEDLTRGEQFF. The CDR3 DNA reads as TGCAGCGTTGAAGATCTCACGCGAGGTGAGCAGTTCTTC.

This clonotype was seen at least ten times. J is TRBJ1-2 and V is TRBV11-2; TRBD1 agrees at 10 bases. The CDR3 sequence is 13 residues long. Germline V gene sequence: CDR1 SGHAT, CDR2 FQNNGV. Losses at the gene ends were 5 bases for V and 7 bases for J; bases not matched to a gene: 4. The CDR3 loop reads CASSPGTGVGYTF. The CDR3 DNA reads as TGTGCCAGCAGCCCCGGGACAGGGGTTGGCTACACCTTC.

CDR3 amino acids: CASSQVRGPTDSPLHF. For the CDR3, the DNA is TGCGCCAGCAGCCAAGTTCGGGGCCCGACGGATTCACCCCTCCACTTT. This rearrangement joins TRBV4-1 to TRBJ1-6; D is perhaps TRBD1 (5 bases). The germline V gene encodes CDR1 MGHRA and CDR2 YSYEKL. There are 16 residues in the CDR3. V was shortened by 1 base and J by 8 bases, with 15 bases between the two germline ends.

The CDR3 here is CASSDPAGTGVETQYF. The DNA of the CDR3 is TGTGCCAGCAGTGACCCCGCCGGGACAGGGGTGGAGACCCAGTACTTC. This chain uses TRBV2 with TRBJ2-5; TRBD1 aligns across 10 bases. The CDR3 has 16 amino acids. Germline CDR1 SNHLY, CDR2 FYNNEI. The V gene end was trimmed by 3 bases and the J gene end by 5 bases; junction bases not matched to a gene: 9.

This clonotype was seen many times. This chain joins TRBV27 and TRBJ1-5; D remains ambiguous. Germline V gene lookup returns CDR1 MNHEY and CDR2 SMNVEV (reference sequence). The CDR3 has 13 amino acids. V lost 9 bases, J lost 5 bases, and 14 bases lay in between. The CDR3 region has the DNA TGTGCCAGTAGTAGGGAGGTGCATCAGCCCCAGCATTTT. Translating gives CASSREVHQPQHF.

This clonotype was found many times. This sequence joins TRBV30 and TRBJ1-1; weak D call: TRBD1 (5 bases). The CDR3 covers 13 residues. Trimming took off 5 bases at V and 3 bases at J, with 13 bases between the two ends. From germline, CDR1 is GTSNPN and CDR2 SVGIG (reference sequence). This CDR3 reads CAWARDGDTEAFF. The CDR3 nucleotides read TGTGCCTGGGCCAGGGACGGGGACACTGAAGCTTTCTTT. The full variable domain, rest sourced from reference TRBV30 and TRBJ1-1, is SQTIHQWPATLVQPVGSPLSLECTVEGTSNPNLYWYRQAAGRGLQLLFYSVGIGQISSEVPQNLSASRPQDRQFILSSKKLLLSDSGFYLCAWARDGDTEAFFGQGTRLTVV.

The gene calls are TRBV19 and TRBJ2-1; 7 nucleotides align to TRBD1. The V segment lost 6 bases and the J segment 7 bases; nucleotides outside the gene matches: 12. CDR3 length equals 15 residues. CDR1 is LNHDA and CDR2 is SQIVND in the germline V gene (reference sequence). In DNA form, the CDR3 reads TGTGCCAGTAGGCGAAACAGGGGCGGTAGGAATGAGCAGTTCTTC. Protein: CASRRNRGGRNEQFF.

This clonotype was recorded many times. The chain recombines TRBV24-1 with TRBJ2-5; TRBD1 might be the D (6 bases). The CDR3 spans 16 residues. Germline V gives CDR1 KGHDR, CDR2 SFDVKD. The V end lost 4 bases, the J end lost 1 base, and 15 bases lay between the germline ends. This CDR3 reads CATSDAWTDLQETQYF. The CDR3 coding sequence is TGTGCCACCAGTGACGCCTGGACAGATCTCCAAGAGACCCAGTACTTC.

There are a few counts of this clonotype. This chain connects TRBV20-1 to TRBJ1-5, with D perhaps matching TRBD1 (5 bases). Between the trimmed V and J ends, which lost 0 bases and 4 bases, there was a span of 13 bases. CDR1 and CDR2 from the germline V gene are DFQATT and SNEGSKA (reference sequence). The CDR3 spans 15 residues. CDR3 sequence reads: CSAREEGRGNQPQHF. The DNA for the CDR3 is TGCAGTGCTAGAGAAGAGGGGCGGGGTAATCAGCCCCAGCATTTT.

V and J are TRBV5-1 and TRBJ2-5, with D possibly matching TRBD1 (5 bases). The germline gives CDR1 SGHRS, CDR2 YFSETQ. The CDR3 contains 16 residues. Deletions cut 0 bases from V and 1 base from J, with 13 bases between. The CDR3 bases are TGCGCCAGCAGCTTGGGTCACAGGACCTCCCAAGAGACCCAGTACTTC. This sequence encodes CASSLGHRTSQETQYF.

This clonotype was recorded many times. The rearrangement uses TRBV6-2 or TRBV6-3 and TRBJ1-5, with TRBD1 matching 7 bases. Trimming removed 6 bases from V and 0 bases from J; junction bases left unmatched: 8. There are 16 residues in the CDR3. CDR1 MNHEY and CDR2 SVGEGT come from the germline V gene. The CDR3 is CASSPGQLYSNQPQHF. The DNA of the CDR3 is TGTGCCAGCAGCCCGGGACAGCTTTATAGCAATCAGCCCCAGCATTTT.

This clonotype has just a few counts. This chain links TRBV7-3 with TRBJ2-3; TRBD1 matches at 7 bases. Germline-derived CDR1 and CDR2 are SGHTA and FQGTGA. V trimming: 5 bases; J trimming: 2 bases; junction bases outside the gene matches: 13. The CDR3 spans 17 residues. In DNA form, the CDR3 reads TGTGCCAGCAGCCCCATTCTTACGACAGGGCCCACAGATACGCAGTATTTT. It specifies CASSPILTTGPTDTQYF.

This clonotype came up many times. This chain joins TRBV7-9 and TRBJ1-4; D is undetermined. The germline gives CDR1 SEHNR, CDR2 FQNEAQ (reference sequence). The length of the CDR3 is 12 residues. Trimming removed 6 bases from V and 5 bases from J, with 7 bases in between. CDR3 region: CASRRENEKLFF. The DNA for the CDR3 is TGTGCCAGCAGACGCGAGAATGAAAAACTGTTTTTT.

The V and J genes are TRBV30 and TRBJ2-7; 9 bases line up with TRBD1. V lost 3 bases and J lost 4; bases outside the gene matches: 10. Germline CDR1 reads GTSNPN; CDR2 reads SVGIG (reference sequence). The CDR3 spans 15 residues. The CDR3 sequence: CAWRYRGREVYEQYF. DNA for the CDR3: TGTGCCTGGAGATACAGGGGGCGCGAGGTGTACGAGCAGTACTTC.

This clonotype appeared many times. This sequence joins TRBV5-1 and TRBJ1-2; TRBD1 aligns across 8 bases. Unmatched junction bases numbered 3, after V lost 3 bases and J lost 2 bases. The CDR3 loop spans 14 amino acids. Germline values: CDR1 SGHRS, CDR2 YFSETQ. The DNA for the CDR3 is TGCGCCAGCAGCTCACAGGGGGACAACTATGGCTACACCTTC. This codes for CASSSQGDNYGYTF.

This clonotype was observed a few times. V and J are TRBV9 and TRBJ2-5; 7 positions match TRBD1. The CDR3 is made up of 14 amino acids. Germline lookup yields CDR1 SGDLS and CDR2 YYNGEE. V lost 0 bases and J lost 5; bases outside the gene matches: 4. The CDR3 protein is CASSVEGAWETQYF. CDR3 DNA sequence: TGTGCCAGCAGCGTAGAGGGGGCGTGGGAGACCCAGTACTTC. Based on the CDR3 plus reference TRBV9 and TRBJ2-5, the full variable domain is DSGVTQTPKHLITATGQRVTLRCSPRSGDLSVYWYQQSLDQGLQFLIQYYNGEERAKGNILERFSAQQFPDLHSELNLSSLELGDSALYFCASSVEGAWETQYFGPGTRLLVL.

This clonotype was picked up many times. The chain is built from TRBV6-2 or TRBV6-3 and TRBJ2-6; 7 bases map to TRBD1. The V gene end was trimmed by 1 base and the J gene end by 0 bases; junction bases not matched to a gene: 6. The CDR3 spans 18 residues. The germline CDR1 and CDR2 sequences are MNHEY and SVGEGT. In DNA form, the CDR3 reads TGTGCCAGCAGTTACTTTGGGACAGCAAACTCTGGGGCCAACGTCCTGACTTTC. This codes for CASSYFGTANSGANVLTF.

The genes are TRBV6-1 and TRBJ1-4; weak D call: TRBD1 (5 bases). The length of the CDR3 is 14 residues. CDR1 is MNHNS, CDR2 SASEGT, per germline. V shed 4 bases and J shed 8 bases, with 14 bases lying between them. The CDR3 reads CASSGQGVGEKLFF. CDR3 bases: TGTGCCAGCAGTGGGCAGGGAGTTGGGGAAAAACTGTTTTTT.